The following is a T cell receptor beta chain sequence with its context. These data come from a study of blood T cell repertoires in COVID-19. Losses at the gene ends were 3 bases for V and 12 bases for J; bases not matched to a gene: 7. Germline V gene lookup returns CDR1 MNHNS and CDR2 SASEGT. The CDR3 totals 13 residues. Clones were sequenced by immunoSEQ multiplex PCR, and TCRdb holds only the in-frame ones, with some missing. The sample lists 150,000 to 170,000 clones; roughly 80% were seen once. V usage is TRBV6-1 and J usage is TRBJ1-2, with TRBD1 matching over 10 bases. Source material: peripheral blood. The receptor was derived from a woman aged 55-69 years with COVID-19, enrolled during active disease. The CDR3 DNA reads as TGTGCCAGCAGTGACAGACAGGGGGCTAGGGACACCTTC. Encoded protein: CASSDRQGARDTF.